This passage covers 26 T cell receptor beta chains from one sample sequenced in a study of beta chain features in type 1 diabetes. Their target antigens are unknown. Study-wide findings and caveats: People with Type 1 diabetes carried modestly yet significantly shorter TCRB CDR3s in all four CD4+ subsets.

The investigators reverse transcribed all of the isolated RNA, so they sequenced expressed TCRB transcripts. This table comes from immunoSEQ multiplex PCR, and its TCRdb copy is limited to in-frame clones, with some not included. This table has 45,000 to 65,000 clones, roughly 52% appearing once. The sequencing sample was made of Tregs from blood. Receptor source: a woman aged 35 to 49 with type 1 diabetes.

The CDR3 reads CASSPGTAAFSYNEQFF. The CDR3 nucleotides read TGCGCCAGCAGCCCGGGGACAGCGGCCTTCTCCTACAATGAGCAGTTCTTC. The rearrangement links TRBV5-1 to TRBJ2-1; TRBD1 aligns across 7 bases. The CDR3 runs to 17 residues. Trimming took 4 bases from V and 0 from J; bases not matched to a gene: 10. CDR1 and CDR2 (germline): SGHRS, YFSETQ.

In this sample, this clone turned up a few times. This chain uses TRBV4-1 with TRBJ2-7; D perhaps matches TRBD1 (5 bases). The germline V gene encodes CDR1 MGHRA and CDR2 YSYEKL. V was clipped by 1 base and J by 0 bases, with 13 bases between them. This CDR3 has 16 amino acids. The CDR3 loop reads CASSQGLGPSSYEQYF. CDR3 sequence (DNA): TGCGCCAGCAGCCAAGGGTTGGGGCCAAGCTCCTACGAGCAGTACTTC.

The CDR3 loop reads CASSLGQGTGQPQHF. The CDR3 coding sequence is TGTGCCAGCAGCTTGGGACAGGGTACCGGTCAGCCCCAGCATTTT. The chain has TRBV5-6 and TRBJ1-5; 7 bases align to TRBD1. Trimming at V came to 0 bases and at J to 6 bases, leaving 6 bases not matched to a gene. This CDR3 is 15 amino acids long. Germline V gene lookup returns CDR1 SGHDT and CDR2 YYEEEE.

The chain carries TRBV28 and TRBJ1-1; 7 bases align to TRBD1. Germline CDR1 MDHEN, CDR2 SYDVKM. J was trimmed by 6 bases and V by 7 bases; bases with no gene match: 11. CDR3 length equals 14 residues. CDR3 sequence: CASTVDRARPEAFF. In nucleotides, the CDR3 is TGTGCCAGCACCGTTGACAGGGCCCGACCTGAAGCTTTCTTT.

The V and J genes are TRBV7-9 and TRBJ1-5; D is undetermined. This CDR3 is 13 amino acids long. Germline V CDR1 and CDR2: SEHNR, FQNEAQ (reference sequence). V lost 1 base, J lost 5 bases, and 6 bases lay in between. The CDR3 here is CASSLGRDQPQHF. Written as DNA, the CDR3 is TGTGCCAGCAGCTTAGGTCGGGATCAGCCCCAGCATTTT.

A few counts support this clone. The chain links TRBV6-5 to TRBJ1-4; 7 nucleotides agree with TRBD1. The germline gives CDR1 MNHEY, CDR2 SVGAGI. This CDR3 region has 14 residues. Germline trimming cut 6 bases from V and 2 bases from J; bases unmatched to any gene: 3. Here the CDR3 DNA reads TGTGCCAGCAGCCCCAGGGGGACTAATGAAAAACTGTTTTTT. Residues: CASSPRGTNEKLFF.

This sequence joins TRBV7-9 and TRBJ2-5; 9 positions match TRBD1. The DNA end is a closer match to TRBJ2-7, so the J assignment may be wrong. This CDR3 is built from 15 residues. Germline V gene data show CDR1 as SEHNR and CDR2 as FQNEAQ (reference sequence). The CDR3 region is CASSTDRGFPYEQYF. CDR3 DNA sequence: TGTGCCAGCAGCACGGACAGGGGATTTCCCTACGAGCAGTACTTC.

This clone came up a few times. V usage is TRBV25-1 and J usage is TRBJ2-7; 8 bases fit TRBD2. With V trimmed by 4 bases and J by 2 bases, 4 bases remained unmatched. Germline assignment: CDR1 MGHDK and CDR2 SYGVNS. The CDR3 loop spans 14 amino acids. For the CDR3, the DNA is TGTGCCAGCAGTGTCGCGGGAGGCCCCTACGAGCAGTACTTC. This encodes CASSVAGGPYEQYF.

J is TRBJ2-3 and V is TRBV28; TRBD2 might be the D (5 bases). V was trimmed by 6 bases and J by 6 bases, leaving 19 bases between them. CDR1 MDHEN and CDR2 SYDVKM come from the germline V gene. The CDR3 has 15 amino acids. The CDR3 region has the DNA TGTGCCAGCAGCCAAACTTCCGGGGTGACGGATACGCAGTATTTT. As protein: CASSQTSGVTDTQYF.

The V gene is TRBV19, the J gene TRBJ2-1; D perhaps matches TRBD2 (6 bases). Germline values: CDR1 LNHDA, CDR2 SQIVND (reference sequence). V shed 6 bases and J shed 0 bases, with 15 bases lying between them. The CDR3 totals 16 residues. Here the CDR3 DNA reads TGTGCCAGTAGCCGAATAGCGGCTGACTCCTACAATGAGCAGTTCTTC. This gives the protein CASSRIAADSYNEQFF.

This clone was seen a handful of times. In the same sample, other DNA sequences code for this CDR3. The chain recombines TRBV5-1 with TRBJ1-1, with D perhaps matching TRBD1 (5 bases). The CDR3 covers 14 residues. CDR1 and CDR2 (germline): SGHRS, YFSETQ. Trimming took 0 bases from V and 4 from J, leaving 10 bases between them. The CDR3 DNA is TGCGCCAGCAGCTTGGGGACGGGGGGCACTGAAGCTTTCTTT. Protein: CASSLGTGGTEAFF.

This chain connects TRBV7-3 to TRBJ2-1; unclear D gene. CDR1 is SGHTA, CDR2 FQGTGA, per germline. The CDR3 runs 13 residues. V lost 2 bases and J 2 bases, leaving 4 bases between the germline ends. This chain's CDR3 is CASSLSAYNEQFF. CDR3 nucleotides: TGTGCCAGCAGCTTATCGGCCTACAATGAGCAGTTCTTC. Full variable domain (remainder filled in from reference TRBV7-3 and TRBJ2-1): GAGVSQTPSNKVTEKGKYVELRCDPISGHTALYWYRQSLGQGPEFLIYFQGTGAADDSGLPNDRFFAVRPEGSVSTLKIQRTERGDSAVYLCASSLSAYNEQFFGPGTRLTVL.

The chain recombines TRBV7-9 with TRBJ2-6; no clear D. The CDR3 runs 15 residues. Germline V gives CDR1 SEHNR, CDR2 FQNEAQ (reference sequence). V lost 4 bases to trimming and J lost 0 bases, with 7 bases between them. The CDR3 sequence is CASSYEFSGANVLTF. The DNA for the CDR3 is TGTGCCAGCAGCTACGAGTTCTCTGGGGCCAACGTCCTGACTTTC.

This clone was found a few times. CDR3 sequence reads: CAWMGVAGSSYEQYF. DNA of the CDR3: TGTGCCTGGATGGGGGTGGCGGGAAGCTCCTACGAGCAGTACTTC. V and J are TRBV30 and TRBJ2-7; possibly TRBD2 for D (6 bases). The CDR3 totals 15 residues. V lost 4 bases, J lost 0 bases, and 16 bases lay in between. Germline V gene data show CDR1 as GTSNPN and CDR2 as SVGIG (reference sequence). The full variable domain, rest sourced from reference TRBV30 and TRBJ2-7, is SQTIHQWPATLVQPVGSPLSLECTVEGTSNPNLYWYRQAAGRGLQLLFYSVGIGQISSEVPQNLSASRPQDRQFILSSKKLLLSDSGFYLCAWMGVAGSSYEQYFGPGTRLTVT.

The chain employs TRBV7-3 and TRBJ1-1, with 8 positions matching TRBD1. Germline CDR1 reads SGHTA; CDR2 reads FQGTGA. J was trimmed by 4 bases and V by 3 bases; bases with no gene match: 1. This CDR3 region has 13 residues. The CDR3 spells CASSFTGGTEAFF. The CDR3 DNA reads TGTGCCAGCAGCTTCACAGGGGGCACTGAAGCTTTCTTT.

This chain's CDR3 is CASSLGGGQGSRTQYF. CDR3 nucleotides: TGTGCCAGCAGCTTAGGGGGGGGACAGGGGTCACGGACCCAGTACTTC. The chain has TRBV5-5 and TRBJ2-5; 10 bases map to TRBD1. Germline assignment: CDR1 SGHKS and CDR2 YYEKEE (reference sequence). The V gene end was trimmed by 2 bases and the J gene end by 7 bases; junction bases not matched to a gene: 11. The CDR3 runs 16 residues.

V and J are TRBV28 and TRBJ2-1; 14 bases map to TRBD2. In germline, CDR1 is MDHEN, CDR2 SYDVKM. The CDR3 loop spans 17 amino acids. V lost 0 bases and J lost 9; bases outside the gene matches: 7. CDR3 bases: TGTGCCAGCAGTTTATGGCGACTAGCGGGAGGGCCTGGTGAGCAGTTCTTC. It is translated as CASSLWRLAGGPGEQFF. Filled out from reference TRBV28 and TRBJ2-1, the complete variable domain reads DVKVTQSSRYLVKRTGEKVFLECVQDMDHENMFWYRQDPGLGLRLIYFSYDVKMKEKGDIPEGYSVSREKKERFSLILESASTNQTSMYLCASSLWRLAGGPGEQFFGPGTRLTVL.

The chain carries TRBV10-2 and TRBJ1-1; 8 bases align to TRBD1. CDR1 and CDR2 (germline): WSHSY, SAAADI. With 6 bases clipped from V and 1 base from J, the junction kept 1 base outside the gene matches. The CDR3 extends over 13 amino acids. CDR3 region: CASRGTGNTEAFF. Here the CDR3 DNA reads TGCGCCAGCAGGGGGACAGGGAACACTGAAGCTTTCTTT.

V and J are TRBV28 and TRBJ2-3, with 9 bases lining up with TRBD1. The CDR3 covers 14 residues. Germline V lookup: CDR1 MDHEN, CDR2 SYDVKM. J was trimmed by 8 bases and V by 9 bases; bases with no gene match: 12. CDR3 protein: CASIGQGWGGTQYF. CDR3 coding DNA: TGTGCCAGTATCGGACAGGGGTGGGGGGGTACGCAGTATTTT.

The J gene is TRBJ2-7, the V gene TRBV7-2; tentatively, D is TRBD2 (5 bases). The germline V gene has CDR1 SGHTA and CDR2 FQGNSA. CDR3 length: 16 amino acids. Between the trimmed V and J ends, which lost 1 base and 2 bases, there was a span of 15 bases. CDR3 in amino acids: CASSLVAGDPTYEQYF. The CDR3 DNA reads as TGTGCCAGCAGCTTAGTTGCGGGTGACCCAACCTACGAGCAGTACTTC.

This clone is a singleton in its sample. The gene calls are TRBV11-2 and TRBJ2-7; D perhaps matches TRBD2 (5 bases). Germline values: CDR1 SGHAT, CDR2 FQNNGV. This CDR3 contains 15 residues. V lost 2 bases and J 6 bases, leaving 17 bases between the germline ends. In nucleotides, the CDR3 is TGTGCCAGCAGCTTAAGCCCCGCGGGTGCCCTCGAGCAGTACTTC. This sequence encodes CASSLSPAGALEQYF.

This clone was seen more than once but under ten times. The rearrangement uses TRBV28 and TRBJ2-6, with 8 bases fitting TRBD1. CDR3 size: 18 residues. Germline V gives CDR1 MDHEN, CDR2 SYDVKM. The ends lost 3 bases at V and 0 bases at J; junction bases unmatched: 7. This chain's CDR3 is CASSLDRVGYSGANVLTF. The CDR3 DNA sequence: TGTGCCAGCAGTTTGGACAGGGTGGGGTACTCTGGGGCCAACGTCCTGACTTTC.

The sample holds one count of this clone. This rearrangement joins TRBV18 to TRBJ1-2; 7 nucleotides agree with TRBD1. This CDR3 has 18 residues. The V gene end was trimmed by 3 bases and the J gene end by 1 base; junction bases not matched to a gene: 14. Looked up from germline, CDR1 is KGHSH and CDR2 is LQKENI. The CDR3 coding sequence is TGTGCCAGCTCACCTTCGACAGGGTCCCGTACCTTTAACTATGGCTACACCTTC. This gives the protein CASSPSTGSRTFNYGYTF.

The genes are TRBV28 and TRBJ1-5; D is unclear. This CDR3 spans 16 amino acids. CDR1 and CDR2 from the germline V gene are MDHEN and SYDVKM. The V end was cut by 7 bases, the J end by 0 bases, with 16 bases between. CDR3 sequence (DNA): TGTGCCAGCATCCTATCCGGGGTCCTTAGCAATCAGCCCCAGCATTTT. This encodes CASILSGVLSNQPQHF.

V usage is TRBV5-1 and J usage is TRBJ2-3, with 7 bases fitting TRBD1. Germline CDR1 is SGHRS and CDR2 is YFSETQ. The junction had 8 bases not matched to a gene; V was cut back by 0 bases and J by 4 bases. This CDR3 has 16 residues. The CDR3 spells CASSLEAGGYADTQYF. CDR3 bases: TGCGCCAGCAGCTTGGAGGCAGGGGGATACGCAGATACGCAGTATTTT.

The chain uses TRBV7-8 and TRBJ2-7, with TRBD2 identical over 8 bases. This CDR3 spans 16 amino acids. CDR1 is SGHVS, CDR2 FQNEAQ, per germline. Trimming took 3 bases from V and 2 from J; bases not matched to a gene: 9. DNA for the CDR3: TGTGCCAGCAGCTTGGCCCTCGGGGGGGGCGCCTACGAGCAGTACTTC. It encodes CASSLALGGGAYEQYF.